These 24 T cell receptor beta chains share one sample of origin, sequenced in a study of lymphopenia after photon versus proton radiotherapy (dated by TCRdb to between 2017 and 2020). The library relied on the immunoSEQ multiplex PCR assay. TCRdb carries this immuneACCESS record with in-frame sequences only. Its versions omit some clonotypes, under half of them owing to an unresolved V gene in the studies checked, with the rest unexplained. The sample contains roughly 76,000 clones, 80% to 95% of them found a single time. Clones ranked in the top ten supply 2.2% of the sample. The sample consisted of peripheral blood, taken from a patient treated with photon-based radiotherapy. The receptors shown here come from a woman between 35 and 50 years old with cholangiocarcinoma.

The chain recombines TRBV19 with TRBJ2-1; the D is unclear. Germline assignment: CDR1 LNHDA and CDR2 SQIVND (reference sequence). Trimming took off 5 bases at V and 6 bases at J, with 8 bases between the two ends. CDR3 length equals 12 residues. The chain's CDR3 is CASSYGGNEQFF. CDR3 sequence (DNA): TGTGCCAGTAGTTATGGCGGCAATGAGCAGTTCTTC.

The genes are TRBV29-1 and TRBJ2-5; 12 positions match TRBD2. TRBJ2-7 explains the end of the DNA better; the J call may be wrong. Germline V gives CDR1 SQVTM, CDR2 ANQGSEA. This CDR3 has 14 amino acids. CDR3 sequence (DNA): TGCAGCGTAGCCCCTAGCGGGAGGGCCTACGAGCAGTACTTC. Residues: CSVAPSGRAYEQYF.

The CDR3 sequence: CASSQAGEPYEQYF. CDR3 in DNA: TGTGCCAGCAGCCAAGCCGGGGAGCCCTACGAGCAGTACTTC. J is TRBJ2-7 and V is TRBV4-2; D might be TRBD2 (5 bases). This CDR3 spans 14 amino acids. Trimming left V 1 base short and J 2 bases short, with 9 bases between. Germline-derived CDR1 and CDR2 are LGHNA and YNFKEQ.

The rearrangement uses TRBV27 and TRBJ1-2, with D perhaps TRBD1 (6 bases). This CDR3 spans 16 amino acids. Trimming removed 2 bases at V and 7 bases at J, with 20 bases between. Per germline, CDR1 MNHEY and CDR2 SMNVEV (reference sequence). The CDR3 region is CASSLGIATGKGGYTF. The DNA of the CDR3 is TGTGCCAGCAGTTTAGGAATCGCAACAGGGAAGGGTGGCTACACCTTC.

The J gene is TRBJ2-7, the V gene TRBV27, with D perhaps assigned TRBD1 or TRBD2 (5 bases each). The V gene lost 4 bases and the J gene lost 1 base, with 14 bases spanning the gap. This CDR3 has 15 residues. The V gene's germline CDR1 is MNHEY and CDR2 SMNVEV (reference sequence). This chain's CDR3 is CASSSLGTDSYEQYF. The CDR3 DNA follows: TGTGCCAGCAGTTCCCTCGGGACGGATTCCTACGAGCAGTACTTC.

The count of this clone is one. V and J are TRBV29-1 and TRBJ2-1; no definite D call. The CDR3 runs 13 residues. Trimming shortened V by 7 bases and J by 1 base, and 11 bases separated the two germline ends. CDR1 SQVTM and CDR2 ANQGSEA come from the germline V gene. CDR3 nucleotides: TGCAGCGCTCTCCCGCCATCCTACAATGAGCAGTTCTTC. It specifies CSALPPSYNEQFF.

The V call is TRBV7-2, the J call TRBJ2-2; a possible D gene is TRBD2 (6 bases). The CDR3 length is 13 residues. CDR1 is SGHTA, CDR2 FQGNSA, per germline. The ends were cut back, 3 bases at V and 9 bases at J, with 11 bases in the middle. CDR3: CASSLRDSRELFF. The CDR3 DNA reads as TGTGCCAGCAGCTTGAGGGACTCCCGGGAGCTGTTTTTT.

V is TRBV6-5 and J is TRBJ1-5; 7 nucleotides match TRBD1. The CDR3 loop spans 15 amino acids. Germline CDR1 reads MNHEY; CDR2 reads SVGAGI. V was clipped by 3 bases and J by 1 base; unmatched bases: 3. The CDR3 loop is CASSYDRASNQPQHF. The CDR3 region has the DNA TGTGCCAGCAGTTATGACAGGGCGAGCAATCAGCCCCAGCATTTT.

V is TRBV27 and J is TRBJ2-1, with 7 bases identical to TRBD2. Germline V gene data show CDR1 as MNHEY and CDR2 as SMNVEV (reference sequence). V lost 7 bases and J lost 4; bases outside the gene matches: 4. CDR3 length: 13 residues. Written as DNA, the CDR3 is TGTGCCAGCAAGGGAGGGAGGTACAATGAGCAGTTCTTC. Translation: CASKGGRYNEQFF.

The gene calls are TRBV7-3 and TRBJ2-1; TRBD2 aligns across 11 bases. The germline V gene has CDR1 SGHTA and CDR2 FQGTGA. This CDR3 contains 19 residues. Trimming took 1 base from V and 0 from J; bases not matched to a gene: 8. DNA for the CDR3: TGTGCCAGCAGCTTAAATCCGACTAGCGGGGTAAGCTCCTACAATGAGCAGTTCTTC. Protein product: CASSLNPTSGVSSYNEQFF.

This clone was picked up one time. The rearrangement joins TRBV27 to TRBJ2-2; possible D gene TRBD1, 5 bases. Trimming took off 3 bases at V and 4 bases at J, with 21 bases between the two ends. Germline CDR1 and CDR2: MNHEY and SMNVEV (reference sequence). The CDR3 runs to 18 residues. The CDR3 DNA reads TGTGCCAGCAGTTTGTCCGAAGGGGATGACAAGACCACCGGGGAGCTGTTTTTT. This encodes CASSLSEGDDKTTGELFF.

This clone has just one count. The chain employs TRBV6-6 and TRBJ1-2, with D possibly being TRBD1 (5 bases). This CDR3 is built from 14 residues. V was cut by 7 bases and J by 8 bases, with 20 bases left in between. The germline CDR1 and CDR2 sequences are MNHNY and SVGAGI (reference sequence). DNA of the CDR3: TGTGCCAGCACCCAGAAGGGCAGGGAGGTCGGCTACACCTTC. Translated, it gives CASTQKGREVGYTF.

This sequence joins TRBV6-1 and TRBJ1-6; D uncertain. Trimming took off 7 bases at V and 10 bases at J, with 14 bases between the two ends. This CDR3 comprises 13 residues. Germline lookup yields CDR1 MNHNS and CDR2 SASEGT. The CDR3 DNA reads TGTGCCAGCATTGGTCTCGGAGGGTCACCCCTCCACTTT. It yields the protein CASIGLGGSPLHF.

The chain carries TRBV11-2 and TRBJ2-2, with D unclear. Per germline, CDR1 SGHAT and CDR2 FQNNGV. The CDR3 is 12 amino acids. V was pared by 3 bases and J by 5 bases, with 4 bases between. CDR3 DNA: TGTGCCAGCAGCTTTATTACCGGGGAGCTGTTTTTT. Protein product: CASSFITGELFF.

The chain couples TRBV7-3 to TRBJ2-3; D remains unclear. V was trimmed by 0 bases and J by 2 bases, leaving 9 bases between them. The germline CDR1 and CDR2 sequences are SGHTA and FQGTGA. There are 15 residues in the CDR3. The chain's CDR3 is CASSLTGFNTDTQYF. Written as DNA, the CDR3 is TGTGCCAGCAGCTTAACAGGGTTTAACACAGATACGCAGTATTTT.

The V and J genes are TRBV28 and TRBJ1-1; D call uncertain. The V gene's germline CDR1 is MDHEN and CDR2 SYDVKM. Trimming took off 3 bases at V and 11 bases at J, with 13 bases between the two ends. This CDR3 contains 12 residues. CDR3 residues: CASSFLGGRAFF. CDR3 bases: TGTGCCAGCAGTTTTCTCGGAGGTCGGGCTTTCTTT.

The CDR3 region is CASSQDPGLNTEAFF. CDR3 DNA sequence: TGTGCCAGCAGCCAAGATCCAGGCTTGAACACTGAAGCTTTCTTT. V gene TRBV14 combines with J gene TRBJ1-1; D gene unclear. From germline, CDR1 is SGHDN and CDR2 FVKESK. Trimming stripped 0 bases from V and 0 bases from J, with 8 bases between. This CDR3 region has 15 residues.

This chain uses TRBV5-1 with TRBJ2-7; TRBD1 aligns across 8 bases. This CDR3 is built from 14 residues. J lost 5 bases, V lost 0 bases, and 4 bases had no gene match. CDR1 SGHRS and CDR2 YFSETQ come from the germline V gene. CDR3 region: CASSLGQGTHEQYF. Written as DNA, the CDR3 is TGCGCCAGCAGCTTGGGACAGGGGACCCACGAGCAGTACTTC.

The rearrangement joins TRBV5-1 to TRBJ1-4; 7 bases fit TRBD1. V trimming: 2 bases; J trimming: 2 bases; junction bases outside the gene matches: 3. The CDR3 covers 15 residues. CDR1 and CDR2 (germline): SGHRS, YFSETQ. The CDR3 here is CASSFLTGTNEKLFF. The CDR3 DNA follows: TGCGCCAGCAGCTTTCTGACAGGGACTAATGAAAAACTGTTTTTT.

The rearrangement uses TRBV7-2 and TRBJ1-1; weak D call: TRBD1 (6 bases). The CDR3 consists of 17 residues. V lost 1 base, J lost 0 bases, and 15 bases lay in between. From germline, CDR1 is SGHTA and CDR2 FQGNSA. CDR3 sequence reads: CASSLGTVYPLNTEAFF. Written as DNA, the CDR3 is TGTGCCAGCAGCTTAGGGACAGTATATCCCTTGAACACTGAAGCTTTCTTT.

The J gene is TRBJ2-7, the V gene TRBV9; D might be TRBD1 (6 bases). CDR1 is SGDLS and CDR2 is YYNGEE in the germline V gene. V shed 4 bases and J shed 0 bases, with 17 bases lying between them. CDR3 size: 16 residues. CDR3 sequence: CASSPQVGGYSYEQYF. DNA of the CDR3: TGTGCCAGCAGCCCCCAGGTAGGGGGTTACTCCTACGAGCAGTACTTC.

CDR3 sequence reads: CASSLAGEPLHF. The CDR3 bases are TGCGCCAGCAGCTTGGCGGGTGAGCCCCTCCACTTT. The chain is built from TRBV5-1 and TRBJ1-6, with D uncertain. Per the germline V gene, CDR1 is SGHRS and CDR2 is YFSETQ. This CDR3 contains 12 residues. V lost 0 bases and J 13 bases, leaving 8 bases between the germline ends. Filled out from reference TRBV5-1 and TRBJ1-6, the complete variable domain reads KAGVTQTPRYLIKTRGQQVTLSCSPISGHRSVSWYQQTPGQGLQFLFEYFSETQRNKGNFPGRFSGRQFSNSRSEMNVSTLELGDSALYLCASSLAGEPLHFGNGTRLTVT.

The chain employs TRBV9 and TRBJ2-2; 11 positions match TRBD1. The CDR3 extends over 17 amino acids. V shed 4 bases and J 7 bases; nucleotides not matched to a gene: 12. Germline CDR1 SGDLS, CDR2 YYNGEE. In DNA, the CDR3 is TGTGCCAGCAGCACCCGGACAGGGGGCGACGGAGGCGGGGAGCTGTTTTTT. This sequence encodes CASSTRTGGDGGGELFF.

The J gene is TRBJ2-7, the V gene TRBV19; D remains unclear. The germline V and J ends were trimmed by 3 bases and 0 bases, with 6 bases remaining between them. The CDR3 length is 13 residues. Per germline, CDR1 LNHDA and CDR2 SQIVND (reference sequence). DNA of the CDR3: TGTGCCAGTAGTATGTCGAGCTCCTACGAGCAGTACTTC. This sequence encodes CASSMSSSYEQYF.